These 24 T cell receptor beta chains came from one sample sequenced in a study of blood T cell repertoires in COVID-19. The protocol was immunoSEQ multiplex PCR, while the TCRdb copy is restricted to in-frame clones and leaves out a portion. The repertoire includes more than 250,000 clones, around 88% of them detected once, and 2% to 2.5% sits in the top ten. Sequencing used peripheral blood. These receptors came from a young woman who had recovered from COVID-19.

The V call is TRBV4-1, the J call TRBJ2-7, with TRBD2 as a possible D gene (5 bases). V dropped 1 base and J dropped 0 bases, with 10 bases sitting between them. CDR1 is MGHRA and CDR2 is YSYEKL in the germline V gene. The CDR3 contains 15 residues. CDR3 nucleotide sequence: TGCGCCAGCAGCCAAGTGTACGGGGACTCCTACGAGCAGTACTTC. Encoded protein: CASSQVYGDSYEQYF.

The chain joins TRBV9 to TRBJ2-6; TRBD1 might be the D (6 bases). V was pared by 3 bases and J by 0 bases, with 19 bases between. CDR3 length: 19 amino acids. Germline-derived CDR1 and CDR2 are SGDLS and YYNGEE. The chain's CDR3 is CASSAPRGTVSSGANVLTF. The DNA for the CDR3 is TGTGCCAGCAGCGCCCCGAGGGGGACGGTAAGCTCTGGGGCCAACGTCCTGACTTTC.

The V gene is TRBV9, the J gene TRBJ2-3, with TRBD2 matching over 12 bases. Germline CDR1 SGDLS, CDR2 YYNGEE. After removal of 7 bases from V and 2 bases from J, the junction contained 11 bases not matched to a gene. There are 17 residues in the CDR3. The CDR3 protein is CASSRITSGRNTDTQYF. The CDR3 region has the DNA TGTGCCAGCTCCAGGATAACTAGCGGGAGGAACACAGATACGCAGTATTTT.

The J gene is TRBJ2-1, the V gene TRBV19; 10 bases map to TRBD2. The CDR3 is 17 amino acids. The junction had 9 bases not matched to a gene; V was cut back by 5 bases and J by 2 bases. Germline V lookup: CDR1 LNHDA, CDR2 SQIVND (reference sequence). The CDR3 nucleotides are TGTGCCAGTAGTGCTAGCGGGGGCTTCTTGACCTACAATGAGCAGTTCTTC. As protein: CASSASGGFLTYNEQFF. The full variable domain, its missing parts supplied by reference TRBV19 and TRBJ2-1, is DGGITQSPKYLFRKEGQNVTLSCEQNLNHDAMYWYRQDPGQGLRLIYYSQIVNDFQKGDIAEGYSVSREKKESFPLTVTSAQKNPTAFYLCASSASGGFLTYNEQFFGPGTRLTVL.

The gene calls are TRBV5-6 and TRBJ1-1; D remains unclear. The V end lost 5 bases, the J end lost 7 bases, and 15 bases lay between the germline ends. The CDR3 length is 13 residues. Germline CDR1 reads SGHDT; CDR2 reads YYEEEE. This CDR3 reads CASRPQAVSEAFF. The CDR3 DNA sequence: TGTGCCAGCAGGCCCCAGGCAGTAAGTGAAGCTTTCTTT.

The chain uses TRBV11-2 and TRBJ2-1; maybe TRBD2 (5 bases). V gave up 5 bases and J gave up 4 bases, with 12 bases separating them. Germline CDR1 and CDR2: SGHAT and FQNNGV. This CDR3 comprises 14 residues. CDR3 in amino acids: CASSGLAKYNEQFF. DNA for the CDR3: TGTGCCAGCAGCGGTCTAGCAAAATACAATGAGCAGTTCTTC.

The CDR3 loop reads CASAGGGTDTQYF. The CDR3, as DNA: TGTGCCAGCGCGGGAGGGGGCACAGATACGCAGTATTTT. The gene calls are TRBV7-2 and TRBJ2-3, with 9 bases matching TRBD2. This CDR3 region has 13 residues. The trim removed 8 bases at V and 1 base at J, leaving 1 base unmatched. Per germline, CDR1 SGHTA and CDR2 FQGNSA.

This clone was observed a single time. V usage is TRBV10-3 and J usage is TRBJ2-2; D might be TRBD1 (6 bases). Germline CDR1 reads ENHRY; CDR2 reads SYGVKD. Trimming took off 4 bases at V and 1 base at J, with 13 bases between the two ends. CDR3 length: 16 amino acids. The CDR3 DNA follows: TGTGCCATCAGTGGACAGGCCATGGGGAACACCGGGGAGCTGTTTTTT. Encoded protein: CAISGQAMGNTGELFF.

The chain combines TRBV19 with TRBJ1-1; D call uncertain. Germline lookup yields CDR1 LNHDA and CDR2 SQIVND (reference sequence). CDR3 length: 13 amino acids. V lost 5 bases and J lost 8, with 15 bases in between. The CDR3: CASSSKQPPEAFF. CDR3 DNA: TGTGCCAGTAGTTCTAAACAGCCCCCAGAAGCTTTCTTT.

This clone was observed a single time. This chain uses TRBV5-1 with TRBJ2-5; TRBD2 agrees at 10 bases. The germline gives CDR1 SGHRS, CDR2 YFSETQ. Trimming at V came to 4 bases and at J to 4 bases, leaving 13 bases not matched to a gene. The CDR3 has 17 residues. The CDR3 bases are TGCGCCAGCAGCCACGCGATCAGCGGGAGGGCCGGAGAGACCCAGTACTTC. Its protein product is CASSHAISGRAGETQYF.

This clone was detected a few times. V gene TRBV28 combines with J gene TRBJ1-5, with a tentative D call TRBD1 (5 bases). Germline V gene lookup returns CDR1 MDHEN and CDR2 SYDVKM. The CDR3 is made up of 15 amino acids. V was cut by 6 bases and J by 0 bases, with 12 bases left in between. Written as DNA, the CDR3 is TGTGCCAGCAGGCCACGACAGAATAGCAATCAGCCCCAGCATTTT. It translates to CASRPRQNSNQPQHF.

This chain uses TRBV10-2 with TRBJ2-3, with TRBD2 identical over 12 bases. The length of the CDR3 is 19 residues. CDR1 and CDR2 (germline): WSHSY, SAAADI. V dropped 3 bases and J dropped 6; count of bases not matched to a gene: 16. CDR3 region: CASSDRLPASGGVYDTQYF. The CDR3 DNA reads as TGCGCCAGCAGTGACCGGCTCCCGGCTAGCGGGGGGGTTTACGATACGCAGTATTTT.

This chain links TRBV27 with TRBJ1-2; 10 nucleotides agree with TRBD1. Trimming took 2 bases from V and 8 from J; bases not matched to a gene: 5. The CDR3 has 14 residues. Germline V gene data show CDR1 as MNHEY and CDR2 as SMNVEV (reference sequence). The CDR3 loop reads CASSLRDRGVGYTF. In DNA, the CDR3 is TGTGCCAGCAGTTTACGGGACAGGGGCGTCGGCTACACCTTC.

This rearrangement joins TRBV19 to TRBJ2-3; 9 nucleotides match TRBD1. The CDR3 has 16 amino acids. The germline gives CDR1 LNHDA, CDR2 SQIVND (reference sequence). Trimming removed 7 bases from V and 3 bases from J; junction bases left unmatched: 11. CDR3 DNA sequence: TGTGCCAGTACGTCCGGACAGGGGTTGGGGACAGATACGCAGTATTTT. This encodes CASTSGQGLGTDTQYF.

Comment on this clone: In the same sample, other DNA sequences code for this CDR3. The chain links TRBV6-5 to TRBJ1-5; TRBD1 is a possible D gene (5 bases). Germline V gene data show CDR1 as MNHEY and CDR2 as SVGAGI. This CDR3 is built from 13 residues. The germline V and J ends were trimmed by 5 bases and 3 bases, with 8 bases remaining between them. This chain's CDR3 is CASSRGSNQPQHF. The CDR3 bases are TGTGCCAGCAGTAGGGGATCCAATCAGCCCCAGCATTTT.

The sample holds a few counts of this clone. The chain has TRBV7-2 and TRBJ1-2; D gene unclear. Germline-derived CDR1 and CDR2 are SGHTA and FQGNSA. The germline V and J ends were trimmed by 1 base and 4 bases, with 13 bases remaining between them. CDR3 length: 15 residues. CDR3 protein: CASSLDWATSYGYTF. The CDR3 region has the DNA TGTGCCAGCAGCTTAGACTGGGCGACCTCCTATGGCTACACCTTC. Full variable domain (rest looked up from reference TRBV7-2 and TRBJ1-2): GAGVSQSPSNKVTEKGKDVELRCDPISGHTALYWYRQSLGQGLEFLIYFQGNSAPDKSGLPSDRFSAERTGGSVSTLTIQRTQQEDSAVYLCASSLDWATSYGYTFGSGTRLTVV.

V usage is TRBV11-2 and J usage is TRBJ1-3, with D unresolved. The germline CDR1 and CDR2 sequences are SGHAT and FQNNGV. Between the trimmed V and J ends, which lost 1 base and 0 bases, there was a span of 10 bases. There are 16 residues in the CDR3. CDR3 in amino acids: CASSLGSVPSGNTIYF. The CDR3 DNA is TGTGCCAGCAGCTTAGGATCGGTGCCCTCTGGAAACACCATATATTTT.

The V call is TRBV9, the J call TRBJ1-1; D is perhaps TRBD1 (6 bases). V shed 4 bases and J shed 1 base, with 14 bases lying between them. This CDR3 has 15 amino acids. Germline loops: CDR1 SGDLS, CDR2 YYNGEE. The CDR3 sequence is CASSPSGGPNTEAFF. The CDR3 bases are TGTGCCAGCAGCCCTAGCGGGGGCCCGAACACTGAAGCTTTCTTT.

This clone occurred a few times. J is TRBJ1-2 and V is TRBV10-3, with D unclear. The CDR3 runs to 15 residues. The germline V gene has CDR1 ENHRY and CDR2 SYGVKD. V was trimmed by 3 bases and J by 5 bases, leaving 16 bases between them. CDR3 bases: TGTGCCATCAGTGAAAACCCTGACGGGAAATATGGCTACACCTTC. Protein product: CAISENPDGKYGYTF.

CDR3: CSVTGRFYYEQYF. The DNA of the CDR3 is TGCAGCGTTACTGGCAGGTTCTACTACGAGCAGTACTTC. The chain has TRBV29-1 and TRBJ2-7, with D uncertain. CDR3 length equals 13 residues. CDR1 is SQVTM, CDR2 ANQGSEA, per germline. Trimming cost V 5 bases and J 3 bases, with 14 bases left between them.

This chain links TRBV30 with TRBJ1-5; 9 bases align to TRBD1. V was pared by 2 bases and J by 5 bases, with 10 bases of the junction left unmatched. Looked up from germline, CDR1 is GTSNPN and CDR2 is SVGIG (reference sequence). The CDR3 runs to 16 residues. CDR3 coding DNA: TGTGCCTGGAGTTCCCCCTGGGGACAGGGCGATCAGCCCCAGCATTTT. This gives the protein CAWSSPWGQGDQPQHF.

This clone was recorded only once. The chain is built from TRBV30 and TRBJ2-7; 9 bases match TRBD2. The germline V gene encodes CDR1 GTSNPN and CDR2 SVGIG (reference sequence). CDR3 length equals 14 residues. Trimming cost V 1 base and J 2 bases; bases outside gene matches: 3. The CDR3 here is CAWSGAGGAYEQYF. The CDR3 DNA sequence: TGTGCCTGGAGTGGGGCGGGGGGGGCCTACGAGCAGTACTTC.

V and J are TRBV7-9 and TRBJ1-3; weak D call: TRBD1 (5 bases). CDR3 size: 15 residues. Germline-derived CDR1 and CDR2 are SEHNR and FQNEAQ (reference sequence). The V and J ends lost 4 bases and 1 base respectively, with 11 bases between them. DNA for the CDR3: TGTGCCAGCAGCTCTTCCGGGACTTCTGGAAACACCATATATTTT. It is translated as CASSSSGTSGNTIYF. Full variable domain (rest looked up from reference TRBV7-9 and TRBJ1-3): DTGVSQNPRHKITKRGQNVTFRCDPISEHNRLYWYRQTLGQGPEFLTYFQNEAQLEKSRLLSDRFSAERPKGSFSTLEIQRTEQGDSAMYLCASSSSGTSGNTIYFGEGSWLTVV.

The chain employs TRBV7-9 and TRBJ1-1, with D unclear. The CDR3 is 16 residues long. Germline V CDR1 and CDR2: SEHNR, FQNEAQ (reference sequence). The germline V and J ends were trimmed by 3 bases and 6 bases, with 20 bases remaining between them. The CDR3 DNA reads TGTGCCAGCAGCTTGAATTTCGAGGGCACAACGGCTGAAGCTTTCTTT. It yields the protein CASSLNFEGTTAEAFF.